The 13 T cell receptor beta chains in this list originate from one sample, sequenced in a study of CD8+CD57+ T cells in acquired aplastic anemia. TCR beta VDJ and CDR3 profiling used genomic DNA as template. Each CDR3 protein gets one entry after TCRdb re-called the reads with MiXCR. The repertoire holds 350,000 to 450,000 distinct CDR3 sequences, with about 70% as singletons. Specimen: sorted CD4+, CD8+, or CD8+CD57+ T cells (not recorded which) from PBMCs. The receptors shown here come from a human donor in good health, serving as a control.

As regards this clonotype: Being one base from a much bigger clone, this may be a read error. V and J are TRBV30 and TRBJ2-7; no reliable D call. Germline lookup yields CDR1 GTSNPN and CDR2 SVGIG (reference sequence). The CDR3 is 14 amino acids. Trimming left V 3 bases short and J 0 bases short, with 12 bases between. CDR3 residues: CAWRLGLSSYEQYF. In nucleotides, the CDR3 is TGTGCCTGGAGACTCGGGTTATCCTCCTACGAGCAGTACTTC.

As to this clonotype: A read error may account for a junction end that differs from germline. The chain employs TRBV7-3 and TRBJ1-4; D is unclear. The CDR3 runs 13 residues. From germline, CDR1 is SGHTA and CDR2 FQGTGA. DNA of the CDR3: TGTGCCAGCAGCCAAACAACTAATGAAAATCTGTTTTTC. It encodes CASSQTTNENLFF.

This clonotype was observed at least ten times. The CDR3 region has the DNA TGTGCCAGCAGTTATGGACCTTATGGCTACACCTTC. This translates into CASSYGPYGYTF. The V and J genes are TRBV6-2 or TRBV6-3 and TRBJ1-2; D is uncertain. Germline-derived CDR1 and CDR2 are MNHEY and SVGEGT. Trimming cost V 3 bases and J 5 bases, with 7 bases left between them. This CDR3 contains 12 residues.

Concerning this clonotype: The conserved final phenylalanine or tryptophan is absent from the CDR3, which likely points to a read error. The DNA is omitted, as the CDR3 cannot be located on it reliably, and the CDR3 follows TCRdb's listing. CDR3: CASSSPGGWEQDS. The chain joins TRBV7-2 to TRBJ2-7; the D segment call TRBD1 is taken from the table without a DNA check. Including both end residues, the CDR3 is 13 amino acids long. Germline CDR1 reads SGHTA; CDR2 reads FQGNSA.

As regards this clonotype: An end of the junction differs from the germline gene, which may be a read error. CDR3 region: CSARKSGAIF. The DNA for the CDR3 is TGCAGTGCTAGAAAATCCGGAGCTATCTTT. V and J are TRBV20-1 and TRBJ1-1; the D is unclear. The CDR3 consists of 10 residues. Germline V CDR1 and CDR2: DFQATT, SNEGSKA (reference sequence).

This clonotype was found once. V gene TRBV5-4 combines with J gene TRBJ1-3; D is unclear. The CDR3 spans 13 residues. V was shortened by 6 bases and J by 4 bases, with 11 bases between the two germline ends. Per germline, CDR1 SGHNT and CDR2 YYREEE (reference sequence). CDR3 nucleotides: TGTGCCAGCACCTTTAAGAAGGGAAACACCATATATTTT. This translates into CASTFKKGNTIYF.

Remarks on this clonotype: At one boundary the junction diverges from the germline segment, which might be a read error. The CDR3 sequence: CASSSARGFYEQYF. CDR3 DNA: TGTGCCAGCAGCTCGGCGAGAGGGTTCTACGAGCAGTACTTC. This chain links TRBV5-1 with TRBJ2-7, with D possibly being TRBD2 (5 bases). This CDR3 contains 14 residues. Germline CDR1 is SGHRS and CDR2 is YFSETQ.

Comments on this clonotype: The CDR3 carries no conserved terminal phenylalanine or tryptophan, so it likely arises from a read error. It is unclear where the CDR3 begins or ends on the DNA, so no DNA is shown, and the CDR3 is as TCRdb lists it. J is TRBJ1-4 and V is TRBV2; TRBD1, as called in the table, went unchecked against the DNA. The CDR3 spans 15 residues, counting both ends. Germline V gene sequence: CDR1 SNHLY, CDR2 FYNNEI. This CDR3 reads CASRGDNAGGTDTFY.

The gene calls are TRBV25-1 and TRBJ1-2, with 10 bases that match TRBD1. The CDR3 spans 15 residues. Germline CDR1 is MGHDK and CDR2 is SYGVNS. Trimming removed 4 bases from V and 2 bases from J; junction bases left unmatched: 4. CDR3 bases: TGTGCCAGCAGTGGGGGACAGGGGAAGAACTATGGCTACACCTTC. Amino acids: CASSGGQGKNYGYTF.

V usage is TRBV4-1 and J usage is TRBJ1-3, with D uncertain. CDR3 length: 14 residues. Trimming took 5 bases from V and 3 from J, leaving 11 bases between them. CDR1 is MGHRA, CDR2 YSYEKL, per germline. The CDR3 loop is CASSEGLRGNTIYF. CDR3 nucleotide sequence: TGCGCCAGCAGCGAAGGGCTACGTGGAAACACCATATATTTT.

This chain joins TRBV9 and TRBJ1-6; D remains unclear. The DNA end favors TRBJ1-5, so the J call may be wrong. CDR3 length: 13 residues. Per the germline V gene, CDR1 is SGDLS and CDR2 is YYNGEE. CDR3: CASSAHGNQPQHF. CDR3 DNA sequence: TGTGCCAGCAGCGCACATGGCAATCAGCCCCAGCATTTT.

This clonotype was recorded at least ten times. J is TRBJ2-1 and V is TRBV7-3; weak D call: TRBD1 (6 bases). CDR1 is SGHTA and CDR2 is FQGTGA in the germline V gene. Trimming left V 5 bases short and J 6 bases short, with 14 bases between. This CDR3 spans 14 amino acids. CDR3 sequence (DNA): TGTGCCAGCAGCCAACAGGGCTTTGGCAATGAGCAGTTCTTC. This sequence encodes CASSQQGFGNEQFF.

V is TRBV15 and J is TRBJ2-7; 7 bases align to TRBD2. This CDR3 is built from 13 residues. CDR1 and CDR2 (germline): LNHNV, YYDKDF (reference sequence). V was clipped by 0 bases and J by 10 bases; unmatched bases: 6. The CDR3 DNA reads TGTGCCACCAGCAGAGATAGGACTAGAGGACAGTACTTC. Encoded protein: CATSRDRTRGQYF.